The sequence of this TCR beta chain was determined in a study of T-cell memory formation after mild COVID-19. Background on the study: There were largely donor-specific TCR clusters. Study-level results: Clones shrinking from day 15 to 85 showed even CD4/CD8 mixes; later expanders tilted CD4+.

This clonotype occurred a few times. No antigen is known for it. One entry per CDR3 protein results from TCRdb running MiXCR on the 5' RACE reads. The data hold around 250,000 distinct CDR3 sequences, with 15% observed a single time. This sequence was found in an adult woman who had mild COVID-19 (a few samples of this study predate the infection). Cell type and time point are not known. Material for sequencing was PBMCs or a T cell subset sorted from them (not recorded which).

The CDR3 DNA is TGCAGTGCGGGGCGGGTCTCCTACGAGCAGTACTTC. It yields the protein CSAGRVSYEQYF. The rearrangement uses TRBV20-1 and TRBJ2-7; perhaps D is TRBD1 or TRBD2 (5 bases each). The CDR3 extends over 12 amino acids. From germline, CDR1 is DFQATT and CDR2 SNEGSKA (reference sequence). Trimming stripped 6 bases from V and 0 bases from J, with 9 bases between.